The TCR beta chain under discussion was sequenced for a study of blood T cell repertoires in COVID-19. Study-wide context: Some COVID-19 samples were acute and others convalescent; all came from the United States, Italy and Spain. T cells, B-cell-depleted T cells, or PBMCs provided the cDNA or gDNA that served as material.

Authors' analysis steps: Amplifying reference gene primers gave estimates of nucleated cell counts. Sequencing used immunoSEQ multiplex PCR; TCRdb keeps in-frame clones, though not all of them. That table supplies the V and J calls and clone size; D and trimming were determined from the DNA. Found here are around 140,000 clones, 77% of them singletons; the top ten hold 9% to 10%. The junction had 11 bases not matched to a gene; V was cut back by 2 bases and J by 4 bases. CDR3 size: 17 residues. Germline CDR1 is SGHTA and CDR2 is FQGNSA. The sequence was obtained from a woman in her forties or fifties with active or convalescent COVID-19. The gene calls are TRBV7-2 and TRBJ2-5; 9 bases map to TRBD2. Sequencing was carried out using peripheral blood. CDR3 region: CASSLQARGGAGETQYF. Written as DNA, the CDR3 is TGTGCCAGCAGCTTACAAGCGCGCGGGGGGGCTGGAGAGACCCAGTACTTC.